A selection of T cell receptor beta chains follows, all from one sample in a study of human versus mouse CDR3 diversity and MHC coevolution. Generated by immunoSEQ multiplex PCR, the TCRdb table keeps only in-frame clones and is missing some. The sample contains 45,000 to 75,000 clones, approximately 94% of which appear only once. Sequencing used naive CD4+ T cells from blood. The receptor source for this set is a person aged 55 to 69 in good health. The CDR3 runs from the conserved cysteine through the conserved F or W. Each record gives: clone size, CDR3 length, J gene, V gene, CDR3 protein. Clone size is stated in some rows and not others, as once, few, many or a class when expanded.

clone size: .
CDR3 length: 17
J gene: TRBJ2-5
V gene: TRBV7-9
CDR3 protein: CASSLAGASGSGETQYF

clone size: .
CDR3 length: 16
J gene: TRBJ1-1
V gene: TRBV5-1
CDR3 protein: CASTVEGTGWNTEAFF

clone size: .
CDR3 length: 13
J gene: TRBJ2-7
V gene: TRBV2
CDR3 protein: CASSVQGDRGGYF

clone size: .
CDR3 length: 15
J gene: TRBJ2-3
V gene: TRBV19
CDR3 protein: CASLRRSGSIDTQYF

clone size: .
CDR3 length: 17
J gene: TRBJ2-1
V gene: TRBV19
CDR3 protein: CASSIDMGTSGYNEQFF

clone size: .
CDR3 length: 14
J gene: TRBJ1-2
V gene: TRBV6-5
CDR3 protein: CASRTGTGSLGYTF

clone size: .
CDR3 length: 18
J gene: .
V gene: TRBV19
CDR3 protein: CASSRMYISTGQSYEQYF

clone size: .
CDR3 length: 18
J gene: TRBJ2-7
V gene: TRBV7-2
CDR3 protein: CASSLAHFAMREFYEQYF

clone size: .
CDR3 length: 15
J gene: TRBJ1-2
V gene: TRBV5-4
CDR3 protein: CASSSRLGQGYGYTF

clone size: .
CDR3 length: 15
J gene: TRBJ2-7
V gene: TRBV10-2
CDR3 protein: CASSPWDRGQYEQYF

clone size: .
CDR3 length: 15
J gene: TRBJ2-1
V gene: TRBV4-1
CDR3 protein: CASSPGSGSFYEQFF

clone size: many
CDR3 length: 12
J gene: TRBJ2-7
V gene: TRBV5-3
CDR3 protein: CASSLQGSEQYF

clone size: .
CDR3 length: 18
J gene: TRBJ2-2
V gene: TRBV5-1
CDR3 protein: CASSLLIGTGGDGGELFF

clone size: .
CDR3 length: 16
J gene: TRBJ2-7
V gene: TRBV27
CDR3 protein: CASSLRSTEGFYEQYF

clone size: .
CDR3 length: 14
J gene: TRBJ1-3
V gene: TRBV15
CDR3 protein: CATSSEGTGNTIYF

clone size: few
CDR3 length: 15
J gene: TRBJ2-1
V gene: TRBV19
CDR3 protein: CASSIGPSGYNEQFF

clone size: .
CDR3 length: 14
J gene: TRBJ1-4
V gene: TRBV5-4
CDR3 protein: CASSIRDIREKLFF

clone size: few
CDR3 length: 15
J gene: TRBJ1-4
V gene: TRBV7-9
CDR3 protein: CASSRGDRGDEKLFF

clone size: once
CDR3 length: 18
J gene: TRBJ2-7
V gene: TRBV14
CDR3 protein: CASSQDILGTGGSYEQYF

clone size: .
CDR3 length: 14
J gene: .
V gene: TRBV7-6
CDR3 protein: CASSVQGALNEQYF

clone size: .
CDR3 length: 14
J gene: TRBJ2-1
V gene: TRBV6-5
CDR3 protein: CASSYGAGYNEQFF

clone size: .
CDR3 length: 13
J gene: TRBJ2-7
V gene: TRBV5-1
CDR3 protein: CASSDNPPYEQYF

clone size: once
CDR3 length: 15
J gene: TRBJ2-5
V gene: TRBV19
CDR3 protein: CASSTTSGRQETQYF

clone size: .
CDR3 length: 15
J gene: TRBJ2-5
V gene: TRBV7-2
CDR3 protein: CASSWGLAAQETQYF

clone size: .
CDR3 length: 15
J gene: TRBJ2-1
V gene: TRBV18
CDR3 protein: CASSPYQDFLIEQFF

clone size: .
CDR3 length: 18
J gene: TRBJ2-3
V gene: TRBV9
CDR3 protein: CASSAAGTSGIGTDTQYF

clone size: once
CDR3 length: 16
J gene: TRBJ2-5
V gene: TRBV5-1
CDR3 protein: CASSLIAGVGQETQYF

clone size: once
CDR3 length: 15
J gene: TRBJ2-1
V gene: TRBV5-4
CDR3 protein: CASSLGGSSYNEQFF

clone size: .
CDR3 length: 14
J gene: TRBJ2-5
V gene: TRBV11-2
CDR3 protein: CASSPGRTPETQYF

clone size: .
CDR3 length: 16
J gene: TRBJ2-1
V gene: TRBV27
CDR3 protein: CASSLFRGSPYNEQFF

clone size: .
CDR3 length: 14
J gene: .
V gene: TRBV5-1
CDR3 protein: CASSLDDLRTEQYF

clone size: .
CDR3 length: 18
J gene: TRBJ2-3
V gene: TRBV4-1
CDR3 protein: CASSQTSRQGRLGDTQYF

clone size: .
CDR3 length: 14
J gene: TRBJ2-4
V gene: TRBV28
CDR3 protein: CASSLGTSQNIQYF

clone size: .
CDR3 length: 13
J gene: TRBJ2-7
V gene: TRBV6-5
CDR3 protein: CASSSQGAYEQYF

clone size: .
CDR3 length: 16
J gene: TRBJ1-1
V gene: TRBV14
CDR3 protein: CASSQGVITGGTEAFF

clone size: .
CDR3 length: 13
J gene: TRBJ2-1
V gene: TRBV7-9
CDR3 protein: CASSLGAFGGQFF

clone size: .
CDR3 length: 12
J gene: TRBJ2-3
V gene: TRBV6-5
CDR3 protein: CASYRAKDTQYF

clone size: .
CDR3 length: 15
J gene: TRBJ1-3
V gene: TRBV7-2
CDR3 protein: CASSLARGAGSTIYF

clone size: .
CDR3 length: 16
J gene: TRBJ2-1
V gene: TRBV5-1
CDR3 protein: CASSRGLRSSYNEQFF

clone size: .
CDR3 length: 13
J gene: TRBJ2-2
V gene: TRBV2
CDR3 protein: CASSDRGTGELFF

clone size: .
CDR3 length: 15
J gene: TRBJ2-2
V gene: TRBV18
CDR3 protein: CASSPSRQVTGELFF

clone size: .
CDR3 length: 13
J gene: TRBJ1-2
V gene: TRBV18
CDR3 protein: CASSLGQGEGYTF

clone size: once
CDR3 length: 14
J gene: TRBJ2-7
V gene: TRBV9
CDR3 protein: CASSVGLAGDEQYF

clone size: .
CDR3 length: 17
J gene: TRBJ2-3
V gene: TRBV6-1
CDR3 protein: CASSDVLAGGGTDTQYF

clone size: .
CDR3 length: 14
J gene: TRBJ2-5
V gene: TRBV2
CDR3 protein: CASSEAGGKETQYF

clone size: .
CDR3 length: 15
J gene: TRBJ2-5
V gene: TRBV2
CDR3 protein: CASSRGLAVQETQYF

clone size: .
CDR3 length: 12
J gene: TRBJ2-7
V gene: TRBV11-2
CDR3 protein: CASSSRAYEQYF

clone size: .
CDR3 length: 14
J gene: TRBJ2-5
V gene: TRBV11-3
CDR3 protein: CASSLDGTGGEQYF

clone size: .
CDR3 length: 15
J gene: TRBJ2-1
V gene: TRBV27
CDR3 protein: CASSHSGRADNEQFF

clone size: .
CDR3 length: 15
J gene: TRBJ1-5
V gene: TRBV5-6
CDR3 protein: CASSLQGMSNQPQHF

clone size: .
CDR3 length: 15
J gene: TRBJ1-5
V gene: TRBV9
CDR3 protein: CASSITGNSNQPQHF

clone size: .
CDR3 length: 18
J gene: TRBJ1-1
V gene: TRBV5-4
CDR3 protein: CASRARPGQGGPNTEAFF

clone size: .
CDR3 length: 15
J gene: TRBJ2-7
V gene: TRBV29-1
CDR3 protein: CSVMTGTWASYEQYF

clone size: .
CDR3 length: 13
J gene: TRBJ2-2
V gene: TRBV29-1
CDR3 protein: CSVGSGVAGELFF

clone size: .
CDR3 length: 14
J gene: TRBJ1-4
V gene: TRBV6-6
CDR3 protein: CASTVQGAGEKLFF

clone size: .
CDR3 length: 14
J gene: TRBJ2-1
V gene: TRBV19
CDR3 protein: CASSPLGTSYEQFF

clone size: .
CDR3 length: 16
J gene: TRBJ2-3
V gene: TRBV5-5
CDR3 protein: CASSPPSGRAGDTQYF

clone size: .
CDR3 length: 14
J gene: TRBJ2-5
V gene: TRBV6-6
CDR3 protein: CASKPPGGVETQYF